This record looks at one T cell receptor beta chain sequence and its context. This clonotype was counted many times. This receptor's antigen is unknown. Base qualities are not at hand, and no much larger clone is one base apart. The study deep-sequenced TCR repertoires of sorted CD4+ and CD8+ blood T cells from severe aplastic anemia patients and healthy subjects. Ficoll-Paque density gradient centrifugation was used to isolate peripheral blood mononuclear cells. Before DNA extraction, CD4+ and CD8+ T cells were sorted by FACS or by magnetic beads. These data come from a study of CD8+CD57+ T cells in acquired aplastic anemia (dated by TCRdb to the late 2010s). In terms of the full investigation: A mean of about 3.2 ug of DNA, ranging from about 0.2 to 27.4 ug, was extracted from sorted CD4+ and CD8+ cells. Beyond this particular receptor, the publication reports: Between patients and healthy controls, no significant difference in CD8+ Simpson's diversity was found (P=0.060). Roughly 30 CD8+ CDR3 sequences were shared between patients and controls but appeared highly expressed in patients and within their immunodominant clones.

Profiling of TCR beta VDJ combinations and CDR3 sequences used genomic DNA as the template. An Illumina HiSeq 2000 was used for TCR repertoire sequencing. The study's own analysis went as follows. Repertoires were assessed using TRBV/TRBJ rearrangement plots, CDR3 size and DJ length profiles, and Simpson's diversity index. The immunodominant clone was defined as the most abundant DNA sequence in deep sequencing data. CDR3 amino acid sequences were screened for sharing across subjects and compared with published repertoires and the VDJdb database. The public reads were reanalyzed by TCRdb: fastp trimming at Q25, MiXCR alignment, in-frame beta chains only. A single entry per CDR3 protein holds the most common genes and DNA from its merged rows. Here the V and J calls rest on TCRdb's processing, not on the authors' analysis. For this sample the table gives some 290,000 distinct CDR3 sequences, of which around 60% were detected only once. Together, the top ten hold roughly 8% of the sample.

From a lookup of the germline V gene, CDR1 and CDR2 are MNHEY and SVGAGI. V is clipped by 0 bases and J by 8 bases, and the sequence between their germline boundaries is 7 bases long. The CDR3 has 13 amino acids, counting the end cysteine and phenylalanine. Only the CDR3 DNA stays, 39 bases, in frame from base 1. The clonotype originates from a human donor with severe aplastic anemia or a healthy control (not recorded which). Sequenced input: sorted CD4+, CD8+, or CD8+CD57+ T cells (not recorded which) from PBMCs. Rearrangement joined TRBV6-5 to TRBJ1-4; no D segment can be confidently identified. CDR3 reads: CASSYSGSEKLFF. The DNA sequence is given as TGTGCCAGCAGTTACTCGGGGTCCGAAAAACTGTTTTTT.